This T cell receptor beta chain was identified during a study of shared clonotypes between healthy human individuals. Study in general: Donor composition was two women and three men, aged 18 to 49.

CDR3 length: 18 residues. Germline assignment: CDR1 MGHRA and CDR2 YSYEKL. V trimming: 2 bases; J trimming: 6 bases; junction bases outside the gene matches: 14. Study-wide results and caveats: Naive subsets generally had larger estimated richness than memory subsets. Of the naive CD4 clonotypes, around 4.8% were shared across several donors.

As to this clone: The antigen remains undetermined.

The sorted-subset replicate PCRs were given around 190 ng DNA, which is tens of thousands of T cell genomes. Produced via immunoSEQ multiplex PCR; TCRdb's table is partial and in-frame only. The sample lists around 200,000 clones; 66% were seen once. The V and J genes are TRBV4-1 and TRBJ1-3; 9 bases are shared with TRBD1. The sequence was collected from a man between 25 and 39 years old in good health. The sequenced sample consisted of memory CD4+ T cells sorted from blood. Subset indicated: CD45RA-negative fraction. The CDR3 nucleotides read TGCGCCAGCAGCCAACCAGCGGGACAGGACAGGGGTTTAAACACCATATATTTT. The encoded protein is CASSQPAGQDRGLNTIYF.